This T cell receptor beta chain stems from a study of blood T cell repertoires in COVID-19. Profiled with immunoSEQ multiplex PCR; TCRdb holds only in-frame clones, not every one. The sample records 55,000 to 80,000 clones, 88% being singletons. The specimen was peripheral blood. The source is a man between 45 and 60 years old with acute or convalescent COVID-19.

CDR3 coding DNA: TGTGCCAGCAGTGAAGGTAGAGGTACAGATACGCAGTATTTT. Translated: CASSEGRGTDTQYF. V gene TRBV6-1 combines with J gene TRBJ2-3; no clear D. Germline-derived CDR1 and CDR2 are MNHNS and SASEGT. The CDR3 is 14 amino acids. The V and J ends lost 1 base and 3 bases respectively, with 8 bases between them.